This T cell receptor beta chain was captured in a study of blood T cell repertoires in COVID-19. For the study at large: T cells, B-cell-depleted T cells, or PBMCs supplied cDNA or gDNA.

V was trimmed by 2 bases and J by 4 bases, leaving 11 bases between them. The germline V gene has CDR1 MDHEN and CDR2 SYDVKM. CDR3 size: 14 residues. This table comes from immunoSEQ multiplex PCR, and its TCRdb copy is limited to in-frame clones, with some not included. Of 250,000 to 350,000 clones in the sample, around 87% were seen once. The source material was peripheral blood. The chain carries TRBV28 and TRBJ1-2, with D perhaps TRBD1 (5 bases). This receptor was identified in a woman between 45 and 60 years old who had recovered from COVID-19. The CDR3 DNA reads TGTGCCAGCAGTTTAGTTAGGGGATCCTATGGCTACACCTTC. Translating gives CASSLVRGSYGYTF.